The T cell receptor beta chain under discussion was sequenced for a study of cytomegalovirus exposure and HLA in healthy donors. General study points: Testing in vitro showed a few CMV-associated chains specific for CMV antigens. Association of a missense DCLRE1C variant with TCR beta V- and J-gene trimming was reported in a later analysis.

This PCR relied on a set of 60 Vbeta primers and 13 Jbeta primers. Profiled with immunoSEQ multiplex PCR; TCRdb holds only in-frame clones, not every one. The sample includes about 130,000 clones, 75% to 90% of them seen just once. Of note for this clone: Its antigen is unidentified.

This receptor was taken from a woman aged 40 to 50 in good health and CMV-seronegative. The material sequenced was PBMCs.

CDR3: CASIKTGWGTEAFF. In nucleotides, the CDR3 is TGTGCCAGCATCAAGACAGGCTGGGGCACTGAAGCTTTCTTT. The gene calls are TRBV7-2 and TRBJ1-1; maybe TRBD1 (6 bases). Germline assignment: CDR1 SGHTA and CDR2 FQGNSA. This CDR3 comprises 14 residues. The germline V and J ends were trimmed by 7 bases and 4 bases, with 16 bases remaining between them.